This T cell receptor (beta chain) came from a study of technical replicates of blood from a handful of donors (dated by TCRdb to the late 2010s). Library preparation was by the immunoSEQ multiplex PCR assay. In its TCRdb copy, this immuneACCESS table keeps in-frame sequences only and misses some clones. Where compared with another copy, unresolved V genes explain less than half of these, and the others have no known cause. The sample contains about 100,000 clones, 85% to 95% of them found a single time. The ten largest clones capture around 0.35% of the sample. CDR1 and CDR2, looked up from the germline V gene, are MGHDK and SYGVNS. V is pruned by 0 bases and J by 5 bases, leaving 5 bases of the junction without a gene match. Taken from cysteine to phenylalanine, the CDR3 has 15 residues. Only the CDR3 portion is preserved as DNA: 45 bases, with reading frame beginning at the first base. In the case of this clone: Its antigen is unknown. No much larger clonotype is one base removed from it; base qualities were not supplied.

The sample was T cells isolated from PBMCs. The receptor chain draws on TRBV25-1 and TRBJ2-7, with TRBD2 matching 9 junction bases. The sequence came from a human donor in good health. The CDR3 reads CASSEYAGGPDEQYF. The DNA sequence is as follows: TGTGCCAGCAGTGAATATGCGGGAGGGCCCGACGAGCAGTACTTC.